A selection of T cell receptor beta chains follows, all from one sample in a study of T-cell memory formation after mild COVID-19. Using its own MiXCR run on the 5' RACE reads, TCRdb lists one record per CDR3 protein. The sample holds under 350,000 distinct CDR3 sequences, roughly 17% seen once. Sequencing was carried out using PBMCs or a T cell subset sorted from them (not recorded which). The receptors come from a man in his late teens or twenties who had mild COVID-19 (a few samples of this study predate the infection). Cell type and time point are not known. The CDR3 runs from the conserved cysteine through the conserved F or W. A D gene is named only where the DNA matches it firmly. Clone size is stated in some rows and not others, as once, few, many or a class when expanded.

D gene: TRBD1
J gene: TRBJ2-1
V gene: TRBV12-3/TRBV12-4
clone size: -
CDR3 DNA: TGTGCCAGCAGTTTTAGGACAGGGGGCTTTTCAAATGAGCAGTTCTTC
CDR3 protein: CASSFRTGGFSNEQFF

D gene: -
J gene: TRBJ1-2
V gene: TRBV5-1
clone size: few
CDR3 DNA: TGCGCCAGCAGCTCCGACGACTATGGCTACACCTTC
CDR3 protein: CASSSDDYGYTF

D gene: TRBD2
J gene: TRBJ2-3
V gene: TRBV7-8
clone size: many
CDR3 DNA: TGCGCCAGCAGCTTGGGAGGGGCAGATACGCAGTATTTT
CDR3 protein: CASSLGGADTQYF

D gene: TRBD1
J gene: TRBJ1-1
V gene: TRBV4-3
clone size: -
CDR3 DNA: TGCGCCAGCAGCCTGGACAGGGAAGTAGCTTTCTTT
CDR3 protein: CASSLDREVAFF

D gene: -
J gene: TRBJ2-7
V gene: TRBV29-1
clone size: many
CDR3 DNA: TGCAGCGTTGACGGACGCGGGTTAGGCGAGCAGTACTTC
CDR3 protein: CSVDGRGLGEQYF

D gene: -
J gene: TRBJ2-5
V gene: TRBV7-2
clone size: -
CDR3 DNA: TGTGCCAGCAGCTCACAGAAAGAGACCCAGTACTTC
CDR3 protein: CASSSQKETQYF

D gene: -
J gene: TRBJ2-1
V gene: TRBV6-2/TRBV6-3
clone size: -
CDR3 DNA: TGTGCCAGCAGTCAGCGACAGAGGAATGAGCAGTTCTTC
CDR3 protein: CASSQRQRNEQFF

D gene: -
J gene: TRBJ2-1
V gene: TRBV3-1
clone size: many
CDR3 DNA: TGTGCCAGCAGCCAAGGGCTAGAGGGCAATGAGCAGTTCTTC
CDR3 protein: CASSQGLEGNEQFF

D gene: TRBD1
J gene: TRBJ1-3
V gene: TRBV6-6
clone size: -
CDR3 DNA: TGTGCCAGCAGTAAAGGACAGGGACTCACCATATATTTT
CDR3 protein: CASSKGQGLTIYF

D gene: -
J gene: TRBJ1-5
V gene: TRBV20-1
clone size: few
CDR3 DNA: TGCAGTGCTAGCCTCCCCGGAGATAGCAATCAGCCCCAGCATTTT
CDR3 protein: CSASLPGDSNQPQHF

D gene: -
J gene: TRBJ2-3
V gene: TRBV5-5
clone size: -
CDR3 DNA: TGTGCCAGCAGATCCGATGGGGATACGCAGTATTTT
CDR3 protein: CASRSDGDTQYF

D gene: -
J gene: TRBJ1-1
V gene: TRBV4-1
clone size: -
CDR3 DNA: TGCGCCAGCAGCCAAGAACCCGGGAACACTGAAGCTTTCTTT
CDR3 protein: CASSQEPGNTEAFF

D gene: TRBD1
J gene: TRBJ2-1
V gene: TRBV20-1
clone size: -
CDR3 DNA: TGCAGTGCTAGCTCGGGACAGGGGAGTATGAATGAGCAGTTCTTC
CDR3 protein: CSASSGQGSMNEQFF

D gene: TRBD1
J gene: TRBJ2-1
V gene: TRBV5-1
clone size: many
CDR3 DNA: TGCGCCAGCAGCTTAAGGGGGCTCGGGTACAATGAGCAGTTCTTC
CDR3 protein: CASSLRGLGYNEQFF

D gene: -
J gene: TRBJ1-6
V gene: TRBV5-4
clone size: few
CDR3 DNA: TGTGCCAGCAGCTCGCCGGAGGACCCTAATAATTCACCCCTCCACTTT
CDR3 protein: CASSSPEDPNNSPLHF

D gene: -
J gene: TRBJ1-3
V gene: TRBV5-1
clone size: once
CDR3 DNA: TGCGCCAGCAGCTTGTATACAGGGTCAGGAAACACCATATATTTT
CDR3 protein: CASSLYTGSGNTIYF

D gene: -
J gene: TRBJ1-1
V gene: TRBV6-2/TRBV6-3
clone size: few
CDR3 DNA: TGTGCCAGCACCTTCGTCTCCAGGGGTGAAGCTTTCTTT
CDR3 protein: CASTFVSRGEAFF

D gene: TRBD2
J gene: TRBJ2-1
V gene: TRBV6-5
clone size: few
CDR3 DNA: TGTGCCAGCAGTTACGGAGCAGCGGGGGGTAACAATGAGCAGTTCTTC
CDR3 protein: CASSYGAAGGNNEQFF

D gene: -
J gene: TRBJ1-5
V gene: TRBV6-2/TRBV6-3
clone size: -
CDR3 DNA: TGTGCCAGCAGGAGCCACGAGCAGCCCCAGCATTTT
CDR3 protein: CASRSHEQPQHF

D gene: TRBD2
J gene: TRBJ2-1
V gene: TRBV14
clone size: -
CDR3 DNA: TGTGCCAGCAGCCTGGGACTAGCGGGGGGCTCGGGCGGCTCCTACAATGAGCAGTTCTTC
CDR3 protein: CASSLGLAGGSGGSYNEQFF

D gene: TRBD2
J gene: TRBJ2-3
V gene: TRBV11-2
clone size: few
CDR3 DNA: TGTGCCAGCAGCCGACGGGTGGGGGGGGTCCCAGATACGCAGTATTTT
CDR3 protein: CASSRRVGGVPDTQYF

D gene: -
J gene: TRBJ2-1
V gene: TRBV28
clone size: few
CDR3 DNA: TGTGCCAGCAGTCCAAAGGGGAGCTCCTACAATGAGCAGTTCTTC
CDR3 protein: CASSPKGSSYNEQFF

D gene: -
J gene: TRBJ1-4
V gene: TRBV20-1
clone size: -
CDR3 DNA: TGCAGTGCTAGATCTCATGGACGTTCCTTTAATGAAAAACTGTTTTTT
CDR3 protein: CSARSHGRSFNEKLFF

D gene: -
J gene: TRBJ2-3
V gene: TRBV7-9
clone size: few
CDR3 DNA: TGTGCCAGCAGCTTCGGTCCCACAGATACGCAGTATTTT
CDR3 protein: CASSFGPTDTQYF

D gene: -
J gene: TRBJ2-5
V gene: TRBV7-2
clone size: -
CDR3 DNA: TGTGCCAGCAGCCCCTCTGCCCTAGGGGGCCAAGAGACCCAGTACTTC
CDR3 protein: CASSPSALGGQETQYF

D gene: -
J gene: TRBJ2-1
V gene: TRBV24-1
clone size: few
CDR3 DNA: TGTGCCACCAGTGAGGGGGGTTACTACAATGAGCAGTTCTTC
CDR3 protein: CATSEGGYYNEQFF

D gene: -
J gene: TRBJ2-7
V gene: TRBV7-3
clone size: many
CDR3 DNA: TGTGCCAGCAGCTTAGAATGGTCCTACGAGCAGTACTTC
CDR3 protein: CASSLEWSYEQYF

D gene: -
J gene: TRBJ1-5
V gene: TRBV20-1
clone size: -
CDR3 DNA: TGCAGTGCTGCCCTCGGCCGACCGAATCAGCCCCAGCATTTT
CDR3 protein: CSAALGRPNQPQHF

D gene: -
J gene: TRBJ2-7
V gene: TRBV6-5
clone size: -
CDR3 DNA: TGTGCCAGCAGTTCCACACTGATCTCCTACGAGCAGTACTTC
CDR3 protein: CASSSTLISYEQYF

D gene: -
J gene: TRBJ2-5
V gene: TRBV6-5
clone size: -
CDR3 DNA: TGTGCCAGCAGTTACGGGGTTGGAGAGACCCAGTACTTC
CDR3 protein: CASSYGVGETQYF

D gene: TRBD2
J gene: TRBJ2-1
V gene: TRBV2
clone size: -
CDR3 DNA: TGTGCCAGCAGTGAATGGGCGGGGGGACCCAATGAGCAGTTCTTC
CDR3 protein: CASSEWAGGPNEQFF

D gene: -
J gene: TRBJ2-2
V gene: TRBV15
clone size: few
CDR3 DNA: TGTGCCACCAGCAGGACACGGGGCGCCGGCACCGGGGAGCTGTTTTTT
CDR3 protein: CATSRTRGAGTGELFF

D gene: -
J gene: TRBJ2-7
V gene: TRBV7-9
clone size: few
CDR3 DNA: TGTGCCAGCAGCTTAGTTCTGGGGGACACCTACTACGAGCAGTACTTC
CDR3 protein: CASSLVLGDTYYEQYF

D gene: TRBD2
J gene: TRBJ2-1
V gene: TRBV7-9
clone size: many
CDR3 DNA: TGTGCCAGCAGCTTATCTAGCGGATACAATGAGCAGTTCTTC
CDR3 protein: CASSLSSGYNEQFF

D gene: -
J gene: TRBJ2-1
V gene: TRBV6-5
clone size: many
CDR3 DNA: TGTGCCAGCAGTTACTCCGGGACGACGCTCGGGGAGCAGTTCTTC
CDR3 protein: CASSYSGTTLGEQFF

D gene: TRBD2
J gene: TRBJ2-4
V gene: TRBV4-3
clone size: few
CDR3 DNA: TGCGCCAGCAGCCCTCGGACTAGCGGGGGGATTCAGTACTTC
CDR3 protein: CASSPRTSGGIQYF

D gene: -
J gene: TRBJ1-1
V gene: TRBV20-1
clone size: -
CDR3 DNA: TGCAGTGCTAGTCGCCAGGGCAGTAACACTGAAGCTTTCTTT
CDR3 protein: CSASRQGSNTEAFF